The clone carrying this TCR beta chain has just one count. Antigen specificity is unknown. Sequencing used immunoSEQ multiplex PCR; TCRdb keeps in-frame clones, though not all of them. The sample has about half a million clones; 70% to 80% are singletons. Germline V gene data show CDR1 as SGHRS and CDR2 as YFSETQ. The CDR3 is 13 amino acids. V shed 4 bases and J 4 bases; nucleotides not matched to a gene: 2. This entry comes from a study of shared clonotypes between healthy human individuals. General study results and limits: Donors were few, which limited the genetic and exposure-history diversity represented. Clonotype sharing across donors was expected to vary with sequencing depth.

Sequences were obtained from PBMCs. The clonotype comes from a woman aged 35 to 49 in good health. Some clones in this sample may be carry-over from other donors' samples. The chain recombines TRBV5-1 with TRBJ2-5; 9 positions match TRBD1. The CDR3 loop is CASSTGGAETQYF. In DNA form, the CDR3 reads TGCGCCAGCAGCACAGGGGGCGCAGAGACCCAGTACTTC.